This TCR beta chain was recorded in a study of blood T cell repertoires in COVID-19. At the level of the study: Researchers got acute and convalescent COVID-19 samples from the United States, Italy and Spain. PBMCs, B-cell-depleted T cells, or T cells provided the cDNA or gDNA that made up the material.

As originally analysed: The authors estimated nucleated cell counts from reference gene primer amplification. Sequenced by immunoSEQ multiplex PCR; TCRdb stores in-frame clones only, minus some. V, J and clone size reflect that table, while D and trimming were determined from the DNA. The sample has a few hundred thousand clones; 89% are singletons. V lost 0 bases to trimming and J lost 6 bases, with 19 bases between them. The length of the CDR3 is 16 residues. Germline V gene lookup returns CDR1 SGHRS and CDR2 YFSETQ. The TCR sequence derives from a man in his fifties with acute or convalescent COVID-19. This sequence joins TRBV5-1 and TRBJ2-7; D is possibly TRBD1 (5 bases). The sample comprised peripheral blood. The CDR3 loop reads CASSLDEGAGYSEQYF. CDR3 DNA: TGCGCCAGCAGCTTGGATGAAGGGGCAGGGTATAGCGAGCAGTACTTC.